Shown below are 28 T cell receptor beta chains from a single sample sequenced in a study of cytomegalovirus exposure and HLA in healthy donors. 13 Jbeta primers and 60 Vbeta primers were used for the PCR. The data were produced by immunoSEQ multiplex PCR, yet TCRdb's version contains in-frame clones alone and is incomplete. The table records 120,000 or so clones, roughly four fifths of them present only once. Sequences were obtained from PBMCs. Receptors originate from a woman aged 50 to 60 in good health and CMV-seropositive.

The chain couples TRBV29-1 to TRBJ1-5; 7 bases line up with TRBD1. With V trimmed by 4 bases and J by 4 bases, 4 bases remained unmatched. The CDR3 totals 13 residues. The germline gives CDR1 SQVTM, CDR2 ANQGSEA. The DNA for the CDR3 is TGCAGCGTTGTCGAGACAGGGAATCAGCCCCAGCATTTT. Encoded protein: CSVVETGNQPQHF.

The J gene is TRBJ2-5, the V gene TRBV30; 7 bases align to TRBD2. Per the germline V gene, CDR1 is GTSNPN and CDR2 is SVGIG (reference sequence). V gave up 0 bases and J gave up 11 bases; unmatched junction bases: 3. The CDR3 has 11 amino acids. DNA of the CDR3: TGTGCCTGGAGTGTGGGGCGGGAGCAGTACTTC. Translated: CAWSVGREQYF. The full variable domain, in which reference TRBV30 and TRBJ2-5 provide the parts outside the CDR3, is SQTIHQWPATLVQPVGSPLSLECTVEGTSNPNLYWYRQAAGRGLQLLFYSVGIGQISSEVPQNLSASRPQDRQFILSSKKLLLSDSGFYLCAWSVGREQYFGPGTRLLVL.

The chain carries TRBV30 and TRBJ2-5; D gene unclear. V lost 2 bases, J lost 5 bases, and 15 bases lay in between. In germline, CDR1 is GTSNPN, CDR2 SVGIG (reference sequence). The CDR3 is 14 residues long. The CDR3 DNA reads TGTGCCTGGAGTCCTTGGATCCCCGGGGAGACCCAGTACTTC. Translating it yields CAWSPWIPGETQYF.

V gene TRBV25-1 combines with J gene TRBJ2-5; a possible D gene is TRBD1 (5 bases). The length of the CDR3 is 12 residues. The ends were cut back, 2 bases at V and 11 bases at J, with 12 bases in the middle. CDR1 and CDR2 from the germline V gene are MGHDK and SYGVNS. The CDR3 nucleotides read TGTGCCAGCAGTGAAGGTGGGGCGAAGCAGTACTTC. Amino acids: CASSEGGAKQYF.

The J gene is TRBJ2-3, the V gene TRBV9; 16 bases line up with TRBD2. This CDR3 has 18 residues. V lost 3 bases to trimming and J lost 1 base; unmatched junction nucleotides: 5. The germline CDR1 and CDR2 sequences are SGDLS and YYNGEE. CDR3 DNA sequence: TGTGCCAGCAGCGCGGGACTAGCGGGGGGGCCTGGCACAGATACGCAGTATTTT. Translating gives CASSAGLAGGPGTDTQYF.

This chain links TRBV19 with TRBJ1-4, with 7 bases identical to TRBD1. Trimming cost V 6 bases and J 4 bases; bases outside gene matches: 11. The germline V gene has CDR1 LNHDA and CDR2 SQIVND (reference sequence). The CDR3 is 16 residues long. CDR3 coding DNA: TGTGCCAGTAGCTTGACAGGGCTTCCTCTTAATGAAAAACTGTTTTTT. Its translation: CASSLTGLPLNEKLFF.

This chain joins TRBV30 and TRBJ2-3; 8 bases match TRBD1. Germline assignment: CDR1 GTSNPN and CDR2 SVGIG (reference sequence). The CDR3 length is 15 residues. With 0 bases clipped from V and 4 bases from J, the junction kept 6 bases outside the gene matches. Written as DNA, the CDR3 is TGTGCCTGGAGTGTGGGGCAGGGGGCCCCAGATACGCAGTATTTT. It codes for CAWSVGQGAPDTQYF.

The V gene is TRBV7-2, the J gene TRBJ2-3, with a possible D match to TRBD2 (6 bases). Germline CDR1 reads SGHTA; CDR2 reads FQGNSA. The CDR3 has 14 residues. V lost 3 bases and J lost 6, with 13 bases in between. Here the CDR3 reads CASSFTGVGDTQYF. The CDR3 nucleotides read TGTGCCAGCAGCTTTACGGGGGTAGGGGATACGCAGTATTTT.

This clone was counted once. CDR3 residues: CASSRQGPHTEAFF. The CDR3, as DNA: TGTGCCAGCTCCCGGCAGGGCCCCCACACTGAAGCTTTCTTT. The chain uses TRBV27 and TRBJ1-1; D might be TRBD1 (5 bases). The CDR3 has 14 amino acids. Germline V gene data show CDR1 as MNHEY and CDR2 as SMNVEV (reference sequence). Trimming cost V 8 bases and J 3 bases, with 16 bases left between them.

The gene calls are TRBV27 and TRBJ1-2; 7 nucleotides agree with TRBD1. The CDR3 covers 16 residues. Germline loops: CDR1 MNHEY, CDR2 SMNVEV (reference sequence). Trimming cost V 2 bases and J 4 bases; bases outside gene matches: 10. The CDR3: CASSLRHRGSSYGYTF. The CDR3 nucleotides are TGTGCCAGCAGTTTACGTCACAGGGGATCATCCTATGGCTACACCTTC.

The chain couples TRBV6-1 to TRBJ1-2, with D unresolved. Germline lookup yields CDR1 MNHNS and CDR2 SASEGT. V was shortened by 2 bases and J by 2 bases, with 9 bases between the two germline ends. The CDR3 is 14 residues long. The CDR3, as DNA: TGTGCCAGCAGTGAAAACGCCAGGAACTATGGCTACACCTTC. Translation gives CASSENARNYGYTF.

The chain joins TRBV29-1 to TRBJ2-1; 7 bases are shared with TRBD1. The CDR3 has 12 residues. Germline V CDR1 and CDR2: SQVTM, ANQGSEA. With V trimmed by 8 bases and J by 10 bases, 11 bases remained unmatched. The CDR3 spells CSLRQGAREQFF. The DNA for the CDR3 is TGCAGCCTCCGACAGGGTGCGAGGGAGCAGTTCTTC.

This chain joins TRBV18 and TRBJ1-4; D perhaps matches TRBD1 (6 bases). Per germline, CDR1 KGHSH and CDR2 LQKENI. Trimming shortened V by 5 bases and J by 3 bases, and 13 bases separated the two germline ends. This CDR3 comprises 15 residues. CDR3 coding DNA: TGTGCCAGCTCAAACAGGGACCGGGCTAATGAAAAACTGTTTTTT. Residues: CASSNRDRANEKLFF.

This clone was picked up a small number of times. This chain links TRBV19 with TRBJ2-7; 9 bases are a match to TRBD2. Germline CDR1 LNHDA, CDR2 SQIVND (reference sequence). The CDR3 has 14 residues. J lost 3 bases, V lost 3 bases, and 3 bases had no gene match. The CDR3 DNA sequence: TGTGCCAGTAGTATCTCAGCGGGGGGCTACGAGCAGTACTTC. Protein: CASSISAGGYEQYF.

This chain uses TRBV19 with TRBJ1-5, with D possibly TRBD1 on 6 matching bases. Germline V gives CDR1 LNHDA, CDR2 SQIVND (reference sequence). The CDR3 contains 15 residues. The germline V and J ends were trimmed by 3 bases and 3 bases, with 12 bases remaining between them. The CDR3 region has the DNA TGTGCCAGTAGTATGGCACAGGGCTACAATCAGCCCCAGCATTTT. It translates to CASSMAQGYNQPQHF.

This clone was seen only a few times. The chain combines TRBV6-5 with TRBJ1-5; D ambiguous. The V end was cut by 7 bases, the J end by 1 base, with 11 bases between. Germline CDR1 is MNHEY and CDR2 is SVGAGI. The CDR3 has 14 amino acids. The CDR3 bases are TGTGCCAGCACGGGTTACTTCAGCAATCAGCCCCAGCATTTT. It specifies CASTGYFSNQPQHF.

A single count supports this clone. CDR3 nucleotides: TGTGCCAGCAGTCCATCGGGAGGGCGGTTCCAGCCCCAGCATTTT. It translates to CASSPSGGRFQPQHF. The rearrangement joins TRBV6-1 to TRBJ1-5; D gene unclear. The CDR3 has 15 residues. V lost 5 bases, J lost 7 bases, and 18 bases lay in between. Germline V lookup: CDR1 MNHNS, CDR2 SASEGT.

This chain connects TRBV19 to TRBJ2-1; no clear D gene. V gave up 2 bases and J gave up 7 bases, with 3 bases separating them. The V gene's germline CDR1 is LNHDA and CDR2 SQIVND (reference sequence). The CDR3 is 11 residues long. CDR3 nucleotides: TGTGCCAGTAGTATACAGAATGAGCAGTTCTTC. Protein: CASSIQNEQFF.

The J gene is TRBJ2-7, the V gene TRBV11-2, with 12 positions matching TRBD2. This CDR3 spans 15 amino acids. Germline values: CDR1 SGHAT, CDR2 FQNNGV. The V and J ends lost 5 bases and 3 bases, in that order; junction bases with no gene match: 5. CDR3 loop: CASSPRLAGDYEQYF. CDR3 DNA: TGTGCCAGCAGCCCGCGACTAGCGGGGGACTACGAGCAGTACTTC.

The chain carries TRBV5-1 and TRBJ2-5, with D possibly matching TRBD1 (5 bases). Germline values: CDR1 SGHRS, CDR2 YFSETQ. This CDR3 comprises 13 residues. The germline V and J ends were trimmed by 2 bases and 4 bases, with 9 bases remaining between them. This CDR3 reads CASSLGARETQYF. The CDR3 DNA reads TGCGCCAGCAGCTTAGGGGCCCGAGAGACCCAGTACTTC.

The chain joins TRBV5-1 to TRBJ2-3; TRBD2 matches at 9 bases. J lost 3 bases, V lost 5 bases, and 10 bases had no gene match. The germline V gene has CDR1 SGHRS and CDR2 YFSETQ. This CDR3 is 16 amino acids long. CDR3 amino acids: CASSTGNSGGTDTQYF. CDR3 sequence (DNA): TGCGCCAGCAGTACGGGAAATAGCGGGGGTACAGATACGCAGTATTTT.

The rearrangement joins TRBV5-1 to TRBJ1-4; tentatively, D is TRBD1 (5 bases). Between the trimmed V and J ends, which lost 4 bases and 0 bases, there was a span of 10 bases. This CDR3 contains 15 residues. Germline CDR1 SGHRS, CDR2 YFSETQ. The CDR3 is CASSGRGTTNEKLFF. The CDR3 bases are TGCGCCAGCAGCGGGCGGGGCACAACTAATGAAAAACTGTTTTTT.

The CDR3 reads CASSSGLAVKQFF. The CDR3 DNA reads as TGTGCCAGCAGCTCTGGACTAGCGGTAAAGCAGTTCTTC. The chain carries TRBV6-6 and TRBJ2-1, with 10 positions matching TRBD2. The germline V gene has CDR1 MNHNY and CDR2 SVGAGI (reference sequence). CDR3 length equals 13 residues. V shed 6 bases and J 11 bases; nucleotides not matched to a gene: 7.

The chain has TRBV19 and TRBJ2-7; 9 nucleotides match TRBD1. Germline values: CDR1 LNHDA, CDR2 SQIVND (reference sequence). The trim removed 3 bases at V and 2 bases at J, leaving 8 bases unmatched. There are 16 residues in the CDR3. CDR3 in amino acids: CASSMTARTGAYEQYF. The CDR3 nucleotides read TGTGCCAGTAGTATGACCGCCAGGACAGGGGCCTACGAGCAGTACTTC.

This clone was seen a few times. The gene calls are TRBV6-5 and TRBJ2-2; 11 nucleotides align to TRBD2. Unmatched junction bases numbered 7, after V lost 6 bases and J lost 7 bases. The CDR3 sequence is 15 residues long. Germline V lookup: CDR1 MNHEY, CDR2 SVGAGI. CDR3 in amino acids: CASSATSGDGGELFF. For the CDR3, the DNA is TGTGCCAGCAGCGCGACTAGCGGGGACGGCGGGGAGCTGTTTTTT.

The V call is TRBV6-5, the J call TRBJ2-7, with D unresolved. This CDR3 comprises 13 residues. V lost 6 bases to trimming and J lost 3 bases, with 12 bases between them. The germline CDR1 and CDR2 sequences are MNHEY and SVGAGI. The CDR3 coding sequence is TGTGCCAGCAGCCCAACTAAGGACTACGAGCAGTACTTC. Amino acids: CASSPTKDYEQYF.

The chain joins TRBV7-9 to TRBJ2-1; 7 bases line up with TRBD2. Germline trimming cut 1 base from V and 10 bases from J; bases unmatched to any gene: 7. The CDR3 extends over 14 amino acids. From germline, CDR1 is SEHNR and CDR2 FQNEAQ (reference sequence). DNA for the CDR3: TGTGCCAGCAGCTTAGTTGGGGGGGGGAGGGAGCAGTTCTTC. This translates into CASSLVGGGREQFF.

The CDR3 DNA sequence: TGTGCCAGCCGCCTCGGGACAGGGGGTTACGAGCAGTACTTC. Translation: CASRLGTGGYEQYF. The chain uses TRBV13 and TRBJ2-7; 11 positions agree with TRBD1. CDR1 and CDR2 (germline): PRHDT, FYEKMQ (reference sequence). The CDR3 is 14 residues long. J was trimmed by 4 bases and V by 8 bases; bases with no gene match: 7.